This T cell receptor beta chain stems from a study of T cell responses to AZD1222 COVID-19 vaccine. The CDR3 sequence is 19 residues long. The V end was cut by 0 bases, the J end by 0 bases, with 21 bases between. Germline CDR1 reads LGHDT; CDR2 reads YNNKEL (reference sequence). TCRdb keeps only in-frame clones here, not all; method: immunoSEQ multiplex PCR. The repertoire holds about 97,000 clones, with 80% to 90% as singletons. This specimen consisted of peripheral blood, obtained on day 0 of AZD1222 vaccination. The sequence was collected from an adult in good health. The chain carries TRBV3-1 (or the pseudogene TRBV3-2) and TRBJ2-7; D could derive from TRBD1 or TRBD2 (6 bases each). CDR3 sequence reads: CASSQDLGGGQALSYEQYF. CDR3 in DNA: TGTGCCAGCAGCCAAGATTTAGGGGGAGGCCAGGCCCTCTCCTACGAGCAGTACTTC.